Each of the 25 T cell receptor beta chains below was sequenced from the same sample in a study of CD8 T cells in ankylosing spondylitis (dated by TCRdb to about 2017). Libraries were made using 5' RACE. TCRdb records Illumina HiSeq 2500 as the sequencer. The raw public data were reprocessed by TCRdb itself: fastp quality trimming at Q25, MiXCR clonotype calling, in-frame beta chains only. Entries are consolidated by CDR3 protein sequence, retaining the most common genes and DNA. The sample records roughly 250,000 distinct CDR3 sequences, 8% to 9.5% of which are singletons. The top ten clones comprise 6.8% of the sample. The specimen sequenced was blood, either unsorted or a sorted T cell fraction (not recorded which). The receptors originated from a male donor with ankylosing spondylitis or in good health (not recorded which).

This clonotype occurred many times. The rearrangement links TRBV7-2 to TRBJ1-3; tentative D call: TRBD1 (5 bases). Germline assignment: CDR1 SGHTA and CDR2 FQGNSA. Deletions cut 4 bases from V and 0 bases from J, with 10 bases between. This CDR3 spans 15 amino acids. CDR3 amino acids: CASSSGDLSGNTIYF. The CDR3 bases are TGTGCCAGCAGCTCGGGGGATCTCTCTGGAAACACCATATATTTT.

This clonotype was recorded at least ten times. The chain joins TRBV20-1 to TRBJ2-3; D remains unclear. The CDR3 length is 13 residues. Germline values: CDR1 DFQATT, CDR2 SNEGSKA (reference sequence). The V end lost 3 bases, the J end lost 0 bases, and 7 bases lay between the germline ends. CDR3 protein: CSASDGSTDTQYF. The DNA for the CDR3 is TGCAGTGCTAGCGACGGGAGCACAGATACGCAGTATTTT.

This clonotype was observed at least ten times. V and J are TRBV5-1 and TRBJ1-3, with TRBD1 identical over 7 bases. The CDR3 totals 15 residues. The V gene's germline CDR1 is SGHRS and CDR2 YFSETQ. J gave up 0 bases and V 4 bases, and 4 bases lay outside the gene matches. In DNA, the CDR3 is TGCGCCAGCAGCCCCGGGACAGACTCTGGAAACACCATATATTTT. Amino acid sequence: CASSPGTDSGNTIYF.

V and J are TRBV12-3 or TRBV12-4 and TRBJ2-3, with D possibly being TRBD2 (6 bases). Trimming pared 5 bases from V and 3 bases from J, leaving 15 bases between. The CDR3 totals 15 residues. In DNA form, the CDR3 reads TGTGCCAGCAGTGTAACCGGGCGGGAAACAGATACGCAGTATTTT. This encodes CASSVTGRETDTQYF.

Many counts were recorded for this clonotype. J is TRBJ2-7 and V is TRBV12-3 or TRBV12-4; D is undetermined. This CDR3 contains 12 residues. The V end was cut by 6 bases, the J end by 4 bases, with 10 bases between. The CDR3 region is CASSRNWYEQYF. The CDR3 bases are TGTGCCAGCAGCCGAAATTGGTACGAGCAGTACTTC.

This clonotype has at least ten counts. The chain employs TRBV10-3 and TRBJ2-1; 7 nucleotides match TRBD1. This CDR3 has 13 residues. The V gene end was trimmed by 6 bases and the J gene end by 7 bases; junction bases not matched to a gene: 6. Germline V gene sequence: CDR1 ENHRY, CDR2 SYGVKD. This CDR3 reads CAISRDSVNEQFF. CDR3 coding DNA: TGTGCCATCAGCCGGGACAGCGTGAATGAGCAGTTCTTC.

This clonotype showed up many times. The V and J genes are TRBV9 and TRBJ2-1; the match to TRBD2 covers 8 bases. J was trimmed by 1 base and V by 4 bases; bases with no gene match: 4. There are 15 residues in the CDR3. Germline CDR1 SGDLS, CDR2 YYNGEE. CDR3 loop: CASSPAGGSYNEQFF. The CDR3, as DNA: TGTGCCAGCAGCCCTGCGGGGGGATCCTACAATGAGCAGTTCTTC.

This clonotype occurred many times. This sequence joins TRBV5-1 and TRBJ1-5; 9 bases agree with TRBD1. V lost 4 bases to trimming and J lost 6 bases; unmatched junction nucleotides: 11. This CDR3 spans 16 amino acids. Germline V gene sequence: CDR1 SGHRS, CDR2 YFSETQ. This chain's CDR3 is CASSTRTGESSQPQHF. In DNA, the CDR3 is TGCGCCAGCAGCACTCGGACAGGGGAGAGTAGTCAGCCCCAGCATTTT.

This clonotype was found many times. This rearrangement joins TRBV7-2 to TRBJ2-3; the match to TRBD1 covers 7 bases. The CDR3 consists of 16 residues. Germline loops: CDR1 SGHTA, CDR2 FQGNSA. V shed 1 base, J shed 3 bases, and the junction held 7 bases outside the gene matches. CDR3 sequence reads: CASSLGGRGRTDTQYF. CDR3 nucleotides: TGTGCCAGCAGCTTAGGCGGCAGGGGGAGAACAGATACGCAGTATTTT.

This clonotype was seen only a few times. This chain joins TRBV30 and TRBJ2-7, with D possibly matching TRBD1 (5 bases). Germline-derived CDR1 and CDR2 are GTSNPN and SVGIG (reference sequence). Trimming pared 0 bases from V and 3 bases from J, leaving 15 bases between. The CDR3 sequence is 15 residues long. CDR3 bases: TGTGCCTGGAGTGTAGGTCCAGGGCGGAACTACGAGCAGTACTTC. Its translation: CAWSVGPGRNYEQYF.

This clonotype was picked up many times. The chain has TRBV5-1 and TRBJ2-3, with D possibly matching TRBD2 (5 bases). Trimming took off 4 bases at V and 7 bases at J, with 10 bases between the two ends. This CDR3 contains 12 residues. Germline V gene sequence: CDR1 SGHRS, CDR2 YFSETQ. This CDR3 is CASSETRNTQYF. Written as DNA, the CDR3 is TGCGCCAGCAGCGAAACTAGGAATACGCAGTATTTT. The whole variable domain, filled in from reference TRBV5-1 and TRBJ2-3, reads KAGVTQTPRYLIKTRGQQVTLSCSPISGHRSVSWYQQTPGQGLQFLFEYFSETQRNKGNFPGRFSGRQFSNSRSEMNVSTLELGDSALYLCASSETRNTQYFGPGTRLTVL.

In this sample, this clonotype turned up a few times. The CDR3 region has the DNA TGTGCCAGCAGTAGAGGAGACAGGGGGAATCAGCCCCAGCATTTT. Its translation: CASSRGDRGNQPQHF. This chain uses TRBV12-3 or TRBV12-4 with TRBJ1-5; 9 positions agree with TRBD1. CDR3 length: 15 residues. V lost 5 bases, J lost 4 bases, and 6 bases stayed unmatched.

The CDR3 reads CSARGLGTSYNEQFF. As DNA, the CDR3 is TGCAGTGCTAGAGGTCTCGGGACTAGCTACAATGAGCAGTTCTTC. The chain carries TRBV20-1 and TRBJ2-1, with 8 bases lining up with TRBD2. The CDR3 has 15 residues. V lost 1 base, J lost 3 bases, and 5 bases stayed unmatched. Germline CDR1 DFQATT, CDR2 SNEGSKA (reference sequence).

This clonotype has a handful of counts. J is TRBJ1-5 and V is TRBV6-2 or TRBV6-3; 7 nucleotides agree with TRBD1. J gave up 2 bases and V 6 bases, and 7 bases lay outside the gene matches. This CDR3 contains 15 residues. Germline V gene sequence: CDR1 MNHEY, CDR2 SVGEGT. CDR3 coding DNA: TGTGCCAGCAGCCGGCGACAGGGTGGCAATCAGCCCCAGCATTTT. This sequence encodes CASSRRQGGNQPQHF.

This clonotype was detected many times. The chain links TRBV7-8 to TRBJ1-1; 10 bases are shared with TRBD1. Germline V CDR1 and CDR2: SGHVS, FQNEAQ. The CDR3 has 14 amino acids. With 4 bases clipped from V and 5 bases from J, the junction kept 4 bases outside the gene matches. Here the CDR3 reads CASSSRGQGTEAFF. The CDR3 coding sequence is TGTGCCAGCAGCTCGCGGGGACAGGGGACTGAAGCTTTCTTT.

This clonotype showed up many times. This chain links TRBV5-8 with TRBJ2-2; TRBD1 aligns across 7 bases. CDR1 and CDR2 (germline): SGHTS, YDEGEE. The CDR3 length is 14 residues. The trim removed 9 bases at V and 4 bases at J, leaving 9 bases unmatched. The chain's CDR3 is CANTGEIRTGELFF. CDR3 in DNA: TGTGCCAACACAGGGGAAATTCGCACCGGGGAGCTGTTTTTT.

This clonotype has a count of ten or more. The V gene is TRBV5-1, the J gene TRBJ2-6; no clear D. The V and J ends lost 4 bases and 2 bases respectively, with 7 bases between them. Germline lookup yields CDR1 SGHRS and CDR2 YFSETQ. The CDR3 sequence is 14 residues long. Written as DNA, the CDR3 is TGCGCCAGCAGCCTTGGGGCTGGGGCCAACGTCCTGACTTTC. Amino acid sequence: CASSLGAGANVLTF.

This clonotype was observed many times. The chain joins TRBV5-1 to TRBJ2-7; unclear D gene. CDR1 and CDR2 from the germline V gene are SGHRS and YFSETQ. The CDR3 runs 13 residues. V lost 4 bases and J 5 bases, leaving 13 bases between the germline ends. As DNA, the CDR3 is TGCGCCAGCAGCATCCGTGGGGTCGACGAGCAGTACTTC. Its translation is CASSIRGVDEQYF.

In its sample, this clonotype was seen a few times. CDR3 residues: CASSLEGAQRGDTQYF. The CDR3 bases are TGTGCCAGCAGCTTAGAGGGGGCCCAAAGGGGAGATACGCAGTATTTT. The V and J genes are TRBV7-6 and TRBJ2-3, with TRBD1 identical over 7 bases. Germline loops: CDR1 SGHVS, CDR2 FNYEAQ. The CDR3 runs to 16 residues. With 1 base clipped from V and 5 bases from J, the junction kept 9 bases outside the gene matches.

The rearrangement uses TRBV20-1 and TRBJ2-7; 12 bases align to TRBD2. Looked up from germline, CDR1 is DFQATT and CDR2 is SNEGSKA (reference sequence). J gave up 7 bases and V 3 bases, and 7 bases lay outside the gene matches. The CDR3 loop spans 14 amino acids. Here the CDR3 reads CSASTLAGGGEQYF. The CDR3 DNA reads TGCAGTGCTAGCACTCTAGCGGGAGGGGGAGAGCAGTACTTC.

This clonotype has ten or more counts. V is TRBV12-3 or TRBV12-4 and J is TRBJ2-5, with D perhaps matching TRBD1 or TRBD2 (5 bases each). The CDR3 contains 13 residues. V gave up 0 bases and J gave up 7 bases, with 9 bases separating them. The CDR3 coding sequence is TGTGCCAGCAGTTTAGCTGGGGACGGGACCCAGTACTTC. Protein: CASSLAGDGTQYF.

The CDR3 DNA follows: TGTGCCAGCAGCCCACCACATGACAACAGCAATCAGCCCCAGCATTTT. This sequence encodes CASSPPHDNSNQPQHF. This chain uses TRBV7-9 with TRBJ1-5; D unclear. With 5 bases removed from V and 1 base from J, the gap between germline ends came to 15 bases. The CDR3 runs 16 residues. Germline lookup yields CDR1 SEHNR and CDR2 FQNEAQ (reference sequence).

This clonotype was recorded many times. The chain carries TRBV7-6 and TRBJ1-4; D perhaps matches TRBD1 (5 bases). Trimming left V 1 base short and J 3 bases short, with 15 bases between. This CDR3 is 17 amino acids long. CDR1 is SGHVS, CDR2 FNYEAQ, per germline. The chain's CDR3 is CASSLGLVAGPNEKLFF. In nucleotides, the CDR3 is TGTGCCAGCAGCTTAGGGTTAGTCGCAGGGCCTAATGAAAAACTGTTTTTT.

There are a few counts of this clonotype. In nucleotides, the CDR3 is TGTGCCAGCTCTCCGGACAGACTTCTGGGGTCTGAAGCTTTCTTT. As protein: CASSPDRLLGSEAFF. The chain is built from TRBV18 and TRBJ1-1, with a tentative D call TRBD1 (6 bases). CDR3 length: 15 amino acids. The V gene's germline CDR1 is KGHSH and CDR2 LQKENI. V lost 6 bases to trimming and J lost 6 bases, with 20 bases between them.

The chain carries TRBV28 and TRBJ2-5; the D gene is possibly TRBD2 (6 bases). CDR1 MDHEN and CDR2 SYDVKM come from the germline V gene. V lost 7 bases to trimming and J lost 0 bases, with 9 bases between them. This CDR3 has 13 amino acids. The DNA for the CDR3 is TGTGCCAGCACCCCTAGCGACCAAGAGACCCAGTACTTC. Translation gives CASTPSDQETQYF. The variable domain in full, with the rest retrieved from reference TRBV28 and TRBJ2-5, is DVKVTQSSRYLVKRTGEKVFLECVQDMDHENMFWYRQDPGLGLRLIYFSYDVKMKEKGDIPEGYSVSREKKERFSLILESASTNQTSMYLCASTPSDQETQYFGPGTRLLVL.